Below are 23 T cell receptor beta chains sequenced from a single sample in a study of blood T cell repertoires in COVID-19. TCRdb's copy holds only in-frame clones and misses some; the assay was immunoSEQ multiplex PCR. Seen here are about 75,000 clones, 74% observed once, and the top ten hold approximately 2.8%. Material: peripheral blood. The receptor source for this set is a human donor with acute or convalescent COVID-19. The donor label of this sample is uncertain.

This clone was detected ten times or more. The same CDR3 arises from other DNA sequences in this sample as well. The gene calls are TRBV6-1 and TRBJ2-2; 9 positions match TRBD2. The J segment lost 5 bases and the V segment lost 2 bases, leaving 6 bases of the junction unmatched. The germline V gene has CDR1 MNHNS and CDR2 SASEGT. The CDR3 consists of 16 residues. The CDR3 nucleotides read TGTGCCAGCAGTGAAACGGCGAGCGGGGGGACCGGGGAGCTGTTTTTT. This codes for CASSETASGGTGELFF.

This clone was picked up one time. The J gene is TRBJ2-5, the V gene TRBV27, with TRBD1 matching 7 bases. Germline loops: CDR1 MNHEY, CDR2 SMNVEV (reference sequence). This CDR3 has 16 residues. The trim removed 2 bases at V and 4 bases at J, leaving 10 bases unmatched. The CDR3 DNA sequence: TGTGCCAGCAGTTTAAAGCCTTCGGGACAGATAGAGACCCAGTACTTC. This sequence encodes CASSLKPSGQIETQYF.

The chain uses TRBV19 and TRBJ1-2; D gene unclear. Germline CDR1 reads LNHDA; CDR2 reads SQIVND (reference sequence). CDR3 size: 12 residues. V lost 3 bases to trimming and J lost 8 bases, with 10 bases between them. CDR3 coding DNA: TGTGCCAGTAGTATGCGGGCCGGCGGCTACACCTTC. This encodes CASSMRAGGYTF.

The chain links TRBV5-1 to TRBJ2-1; 7 positions match TRBD1. CDR1 is SGHRS, CDR2 YFSETQ, per germline. The V and J ends lost 4 bases and 4 bases, in that order; junction bases with no gene match: 8. This CDR3 comprises 15 residues. The CDR3 here is CASSEGDSFYNEQFF. For the CDR3, the DNA is TGCGCCAGCAGCGAGGGGGACAGTTTTTACAATGAGCAGTTCTTC.

This clone has just one count. The genes are TRBV28 and TRBJ2-1; no firm D call. The CDR3 sequence is 13 residues long. V lost 3 bases, J lost 6 bases, and 9 bases lay in between. The germline CDR1 and CDR2 sequences are MDHEN and SYDVKM. The CDR3 coding sequence is TGTGCCAGCAGTTTGTCGGGTAGCAATGAGCAGTTCTTC. Its translation: CASSLSGSNEQFF.

The V and J genes are TRBV18 and TRBJ1-1; a possible D gene is TRBD1 (6 bases). V dropped 5 bases and J dropped 1 base, with 8 bases sitting between them. The V gene's germline CDR1 is KGHSH and CDR2 LQKENI. CDR3 length equals 13 residues. CDR3 nucleotides: TGTGCCAGCTCATCGGACAGGAACACTGAAGCTTTCTTT. It codes for CASSSDRNTEAFF.

This chain connects TRBV6-5 to TRBJ1-2; 9 nucleotides align to TRBD1. V trimming: 6 bases; J trimming: 4 bases; junction bases outside the gene matches: 6. CDR3 length: 14 amino acids. Germline V lookup: CDR1 MNHEY, CDR2 SVGAGI. As DNA, the CDR3 is TGTGCCAGCAGCCGACAGGGGGTCCCCTATGGCTACACCTTC. This gives the protein CASSRQGVPYGYTF.

This clone has just a few counts. Other DNA sequences within the sample encode an identical CDR3. The chain recombines TRBV5-1 with TRBJ1-4; no clear D. This CDR3 has 14 residues. V lost 1 base to trimming and J lost 0 bases, with 4 bases between them. CDR1 SGHRS and CDR2 YFSETQ come from the germline V gene. The CDR3 bases are TGCGCCAGCAGCTTGACAGCAACTAATGAAAAACTGTTTTTT. Translating it yields CASSLTATNEKLFF.

This chain joins TRBV9 and TRBJ2-7; TRBD1 aligns across 8 bases. Germline values: CDR1 SGDLS, CDR2 YYNGEE. Trimming at V came to 2 bases and at J to 2 bases, leaving 3 bases not matched to a gene. The CDR3 is 14 amino acids. The CDR3 spells CASSVGQGTYEQYF. DNA of the CDR3: TGTGCCAGCAGCGTTGGACAGGGAACCTACGAGCAGTACTTC.

The CDR3: CASSLGTSGRANNEQFF. The CDR3 DNA reads TGTGCCAGCAGCTTGGGGACTAGCGGGAGGGCTAATAATGAGCAGTTCTTC. This chain connects TRBV11-2 to TRBJ2-1; TRBD2 matches at 16 bases. Unmatched junction bases numbered 6, after V lost 3 bases and J lost 7 bases. The CDR3 has 17 amino acids. In germline, CDR1 is SGHAT, CDR2 FQNNGV. The complete variable domain, with remaining parts taken from reference TRBV11-2 and TRBJ2-1, reads EAGVAQSPRYKIIEKRQSVAFWCNPISGHATLYWYQQILGQGPKLLIQFQNNGVVDDSQLPKDRFSAERLKGVDSTLKIQPAKLEDSAVYLCASSLGTSGRANNEQFFGPGTRLTVL.

The chain employs TRBV9 and TRBJ2-3, with 8 bases identical to TRBD2. This CDR3 is built from 15 residues. The germline CDR1 and CDR2 sequences are SGDLS and YYNGEE. The V gene end was trimmed by 4 bases and the J gene end by 2 bases; junction bases not matched to a gene: 6. The CDR3 region is CASSLSGAHTDTQYF. CDR3 nucleotides: TGTGCCAGCAGCCTTAGCGGGGCTCACACAGATACGCAGTATTTT.

V gene TRBV19 combines with J gene TRBJ2-3, with 7 bases that match TRBD1. V gave up 7 bases and J gave up 0 bases; unmatched junction bases: 7. This CDR3 is built from 15 residues. The germline V gene encodes CDR1 LNHDA and CDR2 SQIVND (reference sequence). The chain's CDR3 is CASNRDSSSTDTQYF. Written as DNA, the CDR3 is TGTGCCAGTAATCGGGACAGTTCTAGCACAGATACGCAGTATTTT.

The rearrangement uses TRBV10-2 and TRBJ1-5; 9 bases fit TRBD1. Germline trimming cut 6 bases from V and 7 bases from J; bases unmatched to any gene: 4. Germline V lookup: CDR1 WSHSY, CDR2 SAAADI. The CDR3 has 13 residues. For the CDR3, the DNA is TGCGCCAGCAGGGACAGGGGCGGGCAGCCCCAGCATTTT. It is translated as CASRDRGGQPQHF.

V is TRBV21-1 and J is TRBJ2-7; whether TRBD1, the table's D call, matches the DNA was not checked. TRBV21-1 is flagged as a pseudogene. The CDR3 totals 24 residues. DNA of the CDR3: TGTGCCAGCAGCAAATCCCTACGACCAGGACAGGGGGCGGCCCTCCTCAGGGGACGTTACGAGCAGTACGTC. It encodes CASSKSLRPGQGAALLRGRYEQYV.

This sequence joins TRBV6-6 and TRBJ1-2; TRBD1 agrees at 9 bases. CDR1 and CDR2 (germline): MNHNY, SVGAGI (reference sequence). This CDR3 has 15 residues. V was pared by 6 bases and J by 3 bases, with 8 bases of the junction left unmatched. DNA for the CDR3: TGTGCCAGCAGCCGGGACAGGGACGGGGACTATGGCTACACCTTC. Translating gives CASSRDRDGDYGYTF.

The chain uses TRBV28 and TRBJ1-2; 7 bases map to TRBD1. Germline-derived CDR1 and CDR2 are MDHEN and SYDVKM. The CDR3 consists of 15 residues. Losses at the gene ends were 7 bases for V and 4 bases for J; bases not matched to a gene: 12. CDR3 bases: TGTGCCAGCAAAGACAGGGCAGGTAGAAGCTATGGCTACACCTTC. Residues: CASKDRAGRSYGYTF.

The chain couples TRBV10-1 to TRBJ2-2; D unclear. CDR3 length equals 14 residues. V lost 4 bases to trimming and J lost 3 bases, with 9 bases between them. The germline V gene has CDR1 WNHNN and CDR2 SYGVQD (reference sequence). The chain's CDR3 is CASSGSRDTGELFF. The DNA of the CDR3 is TGCGCCAGCAGTGGTAGCCGAGACACCGGGGAGCTGTTTTTT.

There are a few counts of this clone. The CDR3 loop reads CSAQVDSNNSPLHF. CDR3 nucleotide sequence: TGCAGCGCCCAAGTGGACAGCAATAATTCACCCCTCCACTTT. The chain links TRBV29-1 to TRBJ1-6; TRBD1 is a possible D gene (6 bases). Germline V lookup: CDR1 SQVTM, CDR2 ANQGSEA. Trimming stripped 7 bases from V and 5 bases from J, with 15 bases between. The CDR3 totals 14 residues.

The rearrangement uses TRBV7-9 and TRBJ1-5; D is unclear. This CDR3 spans 14 amino acids. V shed 1 base and J shed 4 bases, with 8 bases lying between them. Germline lookup yields CDR1 SEHNR and CDR2 FQNEAQ (reference sequence). DNA of the CDR3: TGTGCCAGCAGCTTAGGGGCCCAAAATCAGCCCCAGCATTTT. Translating it yields CASSLGAQNQPQHF.

The chain links TRBV7-2 to TRBJ1-2; TRBD1 matches at 11 bases. Germline-derived CDR1 and CDR2 are SGHTA and FQGNSA. Unmatched junction bases numbered 6, after V lost 5 bases and J lost 1 base. The CDR3 is 16 residues long. The CDR3 coding sequence is TGTGCCAGCAGCCCGGGGACAGGGGGATTTAACTATGGCTACACCTTC. Translated: CASSPGTGGFNYGYTF.

The V and J genes are TRBV6-5 and TRBJ1-2; D unresolved. Trimming took off 6 bases at V and 14 bases at J, with 22 bases between the two ends. There are 13 residues in the CDR3. CDR1 and CDR2 from the germline V gene are MNHEY and SVGAGI. The CDR3 reads CASSQEPTTAGTF. CDR3 nucleotide sequence: TGTGCCAGCAGCCAGGAGCCGACCACGGCGGGGACCTTC.

This chain links TRBV6-6 with TRBJ2-1; TRBD1 aligns across 11 bases. The CDR3 contains 14 residues. Germline V gene sequence: CDR1 MNHNY, CDR2 SVGAGI (reference sequence). The trim removed 7 bases at V and 9 bases at J, leaving 8 bases unmatched. CDR3 DNA: TGTGCCAGCATTACTCCGGGACAGGGGGGTGAGCAGTTCTTC. Its protein is CASITPGQGGEQFF.

The chain has TRBV6-6 and TRBJ2-5, with 8 bases that match TRBD2. CDR1 is MNHNY and CDR2 is SVGAGI in the germline V gene (reference sequence). The CDR3 contains 13 residues. V dropped 2 bases and J dropped 5; count of bases not matched to a gene: 1. CDR3 in DNA: TGTGCCAGCAGTTACCCGGGGGGGGAGACCCAGTACTTC. Translating gives CASSYPGGETQYF.